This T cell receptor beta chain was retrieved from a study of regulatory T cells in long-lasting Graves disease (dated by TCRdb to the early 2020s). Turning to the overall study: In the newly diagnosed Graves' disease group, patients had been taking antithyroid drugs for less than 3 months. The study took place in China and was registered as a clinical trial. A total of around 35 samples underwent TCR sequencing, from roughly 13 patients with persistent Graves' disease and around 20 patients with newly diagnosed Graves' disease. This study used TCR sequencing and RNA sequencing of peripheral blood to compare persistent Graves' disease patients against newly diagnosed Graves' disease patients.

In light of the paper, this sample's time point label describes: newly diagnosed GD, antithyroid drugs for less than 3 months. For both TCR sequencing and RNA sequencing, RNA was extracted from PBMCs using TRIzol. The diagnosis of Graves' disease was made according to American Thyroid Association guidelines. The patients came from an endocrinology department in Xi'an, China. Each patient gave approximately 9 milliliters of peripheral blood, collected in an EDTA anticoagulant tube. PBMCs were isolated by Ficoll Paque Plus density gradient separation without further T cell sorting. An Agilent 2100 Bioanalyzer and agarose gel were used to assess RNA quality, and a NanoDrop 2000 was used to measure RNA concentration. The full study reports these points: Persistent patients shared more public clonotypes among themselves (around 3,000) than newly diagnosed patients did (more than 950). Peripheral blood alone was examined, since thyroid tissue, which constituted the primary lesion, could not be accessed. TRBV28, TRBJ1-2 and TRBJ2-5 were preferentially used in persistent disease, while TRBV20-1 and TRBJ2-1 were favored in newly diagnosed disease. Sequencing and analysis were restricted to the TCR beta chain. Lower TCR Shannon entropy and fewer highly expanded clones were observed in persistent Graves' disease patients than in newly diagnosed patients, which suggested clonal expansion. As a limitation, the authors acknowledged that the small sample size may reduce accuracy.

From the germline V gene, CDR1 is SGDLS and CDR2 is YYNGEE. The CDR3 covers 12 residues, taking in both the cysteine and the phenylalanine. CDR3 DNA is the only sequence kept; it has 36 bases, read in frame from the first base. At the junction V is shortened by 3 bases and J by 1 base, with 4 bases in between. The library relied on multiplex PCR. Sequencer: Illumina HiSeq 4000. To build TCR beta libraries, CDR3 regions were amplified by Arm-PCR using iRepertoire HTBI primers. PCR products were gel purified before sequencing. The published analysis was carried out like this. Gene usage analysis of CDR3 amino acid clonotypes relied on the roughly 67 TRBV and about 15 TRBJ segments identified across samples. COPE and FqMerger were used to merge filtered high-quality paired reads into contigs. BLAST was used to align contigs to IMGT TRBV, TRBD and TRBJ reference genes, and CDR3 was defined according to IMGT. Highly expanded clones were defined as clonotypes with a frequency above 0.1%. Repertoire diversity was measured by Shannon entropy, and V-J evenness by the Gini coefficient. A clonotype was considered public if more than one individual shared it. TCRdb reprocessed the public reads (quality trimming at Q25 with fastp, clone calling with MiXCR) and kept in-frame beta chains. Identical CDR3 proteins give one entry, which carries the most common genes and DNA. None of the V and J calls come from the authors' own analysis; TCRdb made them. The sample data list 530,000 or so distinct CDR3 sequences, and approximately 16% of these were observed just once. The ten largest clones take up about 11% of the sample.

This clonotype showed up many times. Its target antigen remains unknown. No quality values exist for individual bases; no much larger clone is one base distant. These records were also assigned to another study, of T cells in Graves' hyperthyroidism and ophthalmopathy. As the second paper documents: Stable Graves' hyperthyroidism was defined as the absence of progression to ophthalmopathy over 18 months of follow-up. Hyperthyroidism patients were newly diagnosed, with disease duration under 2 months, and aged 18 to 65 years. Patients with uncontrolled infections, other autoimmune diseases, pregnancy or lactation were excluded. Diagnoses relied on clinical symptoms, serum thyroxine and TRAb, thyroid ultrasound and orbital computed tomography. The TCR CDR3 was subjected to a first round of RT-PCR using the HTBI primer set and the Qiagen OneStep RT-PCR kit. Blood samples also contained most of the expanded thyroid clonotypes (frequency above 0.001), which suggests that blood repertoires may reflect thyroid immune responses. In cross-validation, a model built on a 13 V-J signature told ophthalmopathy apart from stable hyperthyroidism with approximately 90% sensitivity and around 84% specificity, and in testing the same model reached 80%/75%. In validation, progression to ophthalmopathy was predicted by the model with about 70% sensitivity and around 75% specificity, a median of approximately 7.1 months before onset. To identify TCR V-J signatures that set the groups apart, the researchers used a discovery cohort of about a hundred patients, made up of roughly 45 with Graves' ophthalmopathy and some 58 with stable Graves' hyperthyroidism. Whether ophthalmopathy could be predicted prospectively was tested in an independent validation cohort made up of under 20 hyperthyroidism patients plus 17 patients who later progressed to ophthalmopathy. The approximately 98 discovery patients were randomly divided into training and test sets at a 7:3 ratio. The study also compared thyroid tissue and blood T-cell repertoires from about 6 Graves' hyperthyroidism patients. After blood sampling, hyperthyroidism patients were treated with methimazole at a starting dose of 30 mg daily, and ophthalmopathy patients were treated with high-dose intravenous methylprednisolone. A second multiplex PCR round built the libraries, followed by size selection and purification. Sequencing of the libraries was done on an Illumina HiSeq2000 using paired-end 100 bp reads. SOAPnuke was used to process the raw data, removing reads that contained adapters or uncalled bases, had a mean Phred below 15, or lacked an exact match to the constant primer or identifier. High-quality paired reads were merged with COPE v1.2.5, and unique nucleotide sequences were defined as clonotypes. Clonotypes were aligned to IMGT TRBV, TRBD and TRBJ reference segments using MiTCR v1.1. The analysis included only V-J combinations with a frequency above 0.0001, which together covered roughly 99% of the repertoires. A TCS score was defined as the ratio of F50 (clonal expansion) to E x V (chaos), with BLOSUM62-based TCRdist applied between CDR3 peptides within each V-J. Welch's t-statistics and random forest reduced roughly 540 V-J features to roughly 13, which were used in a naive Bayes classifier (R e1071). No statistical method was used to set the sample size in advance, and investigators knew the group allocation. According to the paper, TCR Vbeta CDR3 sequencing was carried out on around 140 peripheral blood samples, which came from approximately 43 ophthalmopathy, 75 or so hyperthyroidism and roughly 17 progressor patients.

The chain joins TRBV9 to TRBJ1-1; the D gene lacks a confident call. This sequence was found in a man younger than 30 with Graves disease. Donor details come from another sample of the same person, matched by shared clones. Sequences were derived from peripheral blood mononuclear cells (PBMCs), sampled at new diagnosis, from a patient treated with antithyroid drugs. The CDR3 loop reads CASSATNTEAFF. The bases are TGTGCCAGCAGCGCTACGAACACTGAAGCTTTCTTT. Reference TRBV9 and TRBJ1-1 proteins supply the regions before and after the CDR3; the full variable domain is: DSGVTQTPKHLITATGQRVTLRCSPRSGDLSVYWYQQSLDQGLQFLIQYYNGEERAKGNILERFSAQQFPDLHSELNLSSLELGDSALYFCASSATNTEAFFGQGTRLTVV.